A single sample gave rise to the 32 T cell receptor beta chains below, sequenced in a study of blood T cell repertoires in COVID-19. Libraries were prepared by immunoSEQ multiplex PCR; TCRdb keeps only in-frame clonotypes and omits some of them. This sample has some 220,000 clones, with roughly 80% found just once. Sequencing was carried out using peripheral blood. The receptor set was obtained from a woman aged 70-85 years with acute or convalescent COVID-19.

For this clone: The same CDR3 is also encoded by other DNA sequences in this sample. J is TRBJ2-3 and V is TRBV9, with D tentatively TRBD1 (7 bases). This CDR3 region has 15 residues. Trimming pared 3 bases from V and 0 bases from J, leaving 11 bases between. Germline-derived CDR1 and CDR2 are SGDLS and YYNGEE. The CDR3 region has the DNA TGTGCCAGCAGCGACAGGGGAGGAAGCACAGATACGCAGTATTTT. This codes for CASSDRGGSTDTQYF.

V is TRBV20-1 and J is TRBJ1-1; possibly TRBD1 for D (6 bases). Germline lookup yields CDR1 DFQATT and CDR2 SNEGSKA (reference sequence). Trimming took off 3 bases at V and 0 bases at J, with 8 bases between the two ends. The CDR3 is 13 residues long. DNA of the CDR3: TGCAGTGCTAGTTACAGGGTGAACACTGAAGCTTTCTTT. Protein: CSASYRVNTEAFF.

To note about this clone: The same CDR3 also results from other DNA sequences found in this sample. The chain uses TRBV9 and TRBJ2-2, with 9 bases that match TRBD2. J gave up 2 bases and V 0 bases, and 2 bases lay outside the gene matches. This CDR3 region has 16 residues. Per the germline V gene, CDR1 is SGDLS and CDR2 is YYNGEE. The CDR3 protein is CASSVVLAGNTGELFF. The CDR3 region has the DNA TGTGCCAGCAGCGTAGTCCTAGCGGGAAACACCGGGGAGCTGTTTTTT.

This clone was observed a single time. In DNA form, the CDR3 reads TGTGCCAGCAGTCGGTCAGGGGCGACGGGAGATACGCAGTATTTT. Its protein is CASSRSGATGDTQYF. V gene TRBV6-4 combines with J gene TRBJ2-3; a possible D gene is TRBD1 (6 bases). CDR1 is MRHNA and CDR2 is SNTAGT in the germline V gene. This CDR3 contains 15 residues. Trimming cost V 5 bases and J 5 bases, with 17 bases left between them.

The chain is built from TRBV3-1 (or the pseudogene TRBV3-2) and TRBJ2-2, with 8 bases identical to TRBD2. The CDR3 is made up of 15 amino acids. Germline-derived CDR1 and CDR2 are LGHDT and YNNKEL (reference sequence). V lost 7 bases and J lost 4; bases outside the gene matches: 8. CDR3 nucleotide sequence: TGTGCCAGCACCAAAGTAGCGGGGCTCACCGGGGAGCTGTTTTTT. It translates to CASTKVAGLTGELFF.

V and J are TRBV6-2 or TRBV6-3 and TRBJ2-2, with 9 bases that match TRBD1. The V segment lost 6 bases and the J segment 5 bases; nucleotides outside the gene matches: 10. The germline CDR1 and CDR2 sequences are MNHEY and SVGEGT. The CDR3 runs to 16 residues. CDR3 sequence reads: CASSGAHRGQTGELFF. The CDR3 DNA reads as TGTGCCAGCAGCGGGGCGCACAGGGGGCAAACCGGGGAGCTGTTTTTT.

The V and J genes are TRBV6-5 and TRBJ2-5; D is undetermined. V was trimmed by 0 bases and J by 4 bases, leaving 12 bases between them. The CDR3 loop spans 15 amino acids. Germline V lookup: CDR1 MNHEY, CDR2 SVGAGI. CDR3 in amino acids: CASSYSIQVRETQYF. The CDR3 DNA is TGTGCCAGCAGTTACTCGATTCAGGTCCGAGAGACCCAGTACTTC.

The rearrangement links TRBV2 to TRBJ2-1; tentatively, D is TRBD1 (5 bases). Germline assignment: CDR1 SNHLY and CDR2 FYNNEI. This CDR3 is built from 13 residues. Trimming took 6 bases from V and 4 from J, leaving 10 bases between them. DNA of the CDR3: TGTGCCAGCAGGGGGCTGGGATACAATGAGCAGTTCTTC. This translates into CASRGLGYNEQFF.

This chain connects TRBV9 to TRBJ1-1, with D hard to call. This CDR3 has 14 residues. V was shortened by 0 bases and J by 1 base, with 7 bases between the two germline ends. Germline V gene data show CDR1 as SGDLS and CDR2 as YYNGEE. Here the CDR3 reads CASSVAAENTEAFF. For the CDR3, the DNA is TGTGCCAGCAGCGTAGCGGCGGAGAACACTGAAGCTTTCTTT. The full variable domain, rest sourced from reference TRBV9 and TRBJ1-1, is DSGVTQTPKHLITATGQRVTLRCSPRSGDLSVYWYQQSLDQGLQFLIQYYNGEERAKGNILERFSAQQFPDLHSELNLSSLELGDSALYFCASSVAAENTEAFFGQGTRLTVV.

The V gene is TRBV4-3, the J gene TRBJ2-5; 9 positions match TRBD1. Looked up from germline, CDR1 is LGHNA and CDR2 is YSLEER. The V segment lost 2 bases and the J segment 5 bases; nucleotides outside the gene matches: 3. This CDR3 spans 14 amino acids. This CDR3 reads CASSQNRGRETQYF. The CDR3 region has the DNA TGCGCCAGCAGCCAAAACAGGGGGCGGGAGACCCAGTACTTC.

The chain links TRBV5-1 to TRBJ2-7; TRBD1 matches at 9 bases. This CDR3 region has 15 residues. Germline loops: CDR1 SGHRS, CDR2 YFSETQ. The trim removed 6 bases at V and 3 bases at J, leaving 10 bases unmatched. The CDR3 loop is CASTLTPGQGYEQYF. CDR3 bases: TGCGCCAGCACGCTAACTCCGGGACAGGGCTACGAGCAGTACTTC. Supplemented by reference TRBV5-1 and TRBJ2-7, the full variable domain reads KAGVTQTPRYLIKTRGQQVTLSCSPISGHRSVSWYQQTPGQGLQFLFEYFSETQRNKGNFPGRFSGRQFSNSRSEMNVSTLELGDSALYLCASTLTPGQGYEQYFGPGTRLTVT.

The rearrangement joins TRBV7-2 to TRBJ2-3; 7 nucleotides match TRBD1. CDR3 length: 17 residues. V gave up 5 bases and J gave up 0 bases; unmatched junction bases: 11. Germline assignment: CDR1 SGHTA and CDR2 FQGNSA. CDR3 residues: CASSRSIRGPSTDTQYF. The CDR3 DNA sequence: TGTGCCAGCAGCCGCTCAATAAGGGGGCCTAGCACAGATACGCAGTATTTT.

V and J are TRBV29-1 and TRBJ1-1; D is undetermined. Germline lookup yields CDR1 SQVTM and CDR2 ANQGSEA. Trimming removed 7 bases from V and 3 bases from J, with 18 bases in between. The CDR3 is made up of 14 amino acids. The CDR3 loop reads CSAERELRYTEAFF. CDR3 in DNA: TGCAGCGCCGAACGGGAGTTACGTTACACTGAAGCTTTCTTT.

This clone was picked up a small number of times. CDR3 sequence reads: CASSLTGVQTQYF. CDR3 DNA: TGTGCCAGCAGCTTAACAGGGGTACAGACCCAGTACTTC. The chain combines TRBV7-2 with TRBJ2-5; 7 nucleotides agree with TRBD1. Germline V lookup: CDR1 SGHTA, CDR2 FQGNSA. CDR3 length equals 13 residues. The V segment lost 2 bases and the J segment 6 bases; nucleotides outside the gene matches: 3.

The gene calls are TRBV5-5 and TRBJ2-1; TRBD2 matches at 12 bases. CDR1 and CDR2 (germline): SGHKS, YYEKEE (reference sequence). The junction had 15 bases not matched to a gene; V was cut back by 4 bases and J by 4 bases. This CDR3 contains 19 residues. The CDR3 nucleotides are TGTGCCAGCAGCCGTTATCAAACTAGCGGGAGGACCGAATACAATGAGCAGTTCTTC. Translated: CASSRYQTSGRTEYNEQFF.

This chain uses TRBV29-1 with TRBJ2-4, with a tentative D call TRBD2 (7 bases). This CDR3 is 12 amino acids long. V lost 7 bases and J 6 bases, leaving 13 bases between the germline ends. Germline V gene lookup returns CDR1 SQVTM and CDR2 ANQGSEA. This chain's CDR3 is CSGRGAGNIQYF. The CDR3 bases are TGCAGCGGTCGGGGGGCAGGAAACATTCAGTACTTC.

CDR3 in amino acids: CASSQEAGRGETQYF. Written as DNA, the CDR3 is TGCGCCAGCAGCCAAGAGGCAGGTCGTGGAGAGACCCAGTACTTC. The genes are TRBV4-3 and TRBJ2-5; D is undetermined. The CDR3 runs 15 residues. The germline gives CDR1 LGHNA, CDR2 YSLEER. Trimming removed 0 bases from V and 4 bases from J, with 12 bases in between.

CDR3 protein: CATSDLPRTGLTGELFF. CDR3 bases: TGTGCCACCAGTGATTTACCGCGGACAGGCCTCACCGGGGAGCTGTTTTTT. The chain carries TRBV24-1 and TRBJ2-2; 7 bases match TRBD1. With V trimmed by 1 base and J by 4 bases, 8 bases remained unmatched. This CDR3 contains 17 residues. Germline V lookup: CDR1 KGHDR, CDR2 SFDVKD.

This chain joins TRBV6-5 and TRBJ2-1; D may be TRBD1 (5 bases). The V and J ends lost 7 bases and 5 bases respectively, with 9 bases between them. Germline V lookup: CDR1 MNHEY, CDR2 SVGAGI. The CDR3 consists of 12 residues. The CDR3 here is CASTPRDNEQFF. In DNA, the CDR3 is TGTGCCAGCACCCCCAGGGACAATGAGCAGTTCTTC.

The J gene is TRBJ2-1, the V gene TRBV6-2 or TRBV6-3; 7 positions match TRBD1. The length of the CDR3 is 16 residues. Germline trimming cut 5 bases from V and 4 bases from J; bases unmatched to any gene: 11. Germline V CDR1 and CDR2: MNHEY, SVGEGT. The CDR3 DNA reads as TGTGCCAGCAGTAGCCCGACAGGGAAGCTTTACAATGAGCAGTTCTTC. Translated, it gives CASSSPTGKLYNEQFF.

In the case of this clone: Since a much larger clone is just one base distant, this may be a read error. The chain carries TRBV10-2 and TRBJ2-2, with 8 bases matching TRBD1. In germline, CDR1 is WSHSY, CDR2 SAAADI. V was pared by 6 bases and J by 6 bases, with 3 bases of the junction left unmatched. There are 13 residues in the CDR3. The CDR3 DNA reads TGCGCCAGCAGACCACAGGGGGCCGGGGAGCTGTTTTTT. As protein: CASRPQGAGELFF.

The chain has TRBV18 and TRBJ1-1; 7 bases are shared with TRBD1. V shed 6 bases and J 1 base; nucleotides not matched to a gene: 2. The CDR3 is 13 residues long. CDR1 is KGHSH, CDR2 LQKENI, per germline. CDR3 region: CASSRGRNTEAFF. DNA for the CDR3: TGTGCCAGCTCGAGGGGGCGGAACACTGAAGCTTTCTTT.

The genes are TRBV10-2 and TRBJ2-7; the D gene is possibly TRBD2 (5 bases). This CDR3 contains 14 residues. CDR1 and CDR2 (germline): WSHSY, SAAADI. Trimming took off 7 bases at V and 3 bases at J, with 16 bases between the two ends. CDR3 coding DNA: TGCGCCAGCACCTATGGAAATAGCGACTACGAGCAGTACTTC. Translation gives CASTYGNSDYEQYF.

This clone was observed once. CDR3 sequence: CASSRGGTSQSYNEQFF. DNA for the CDR3: TGTGCCAGCAGCCGGGGGGGGACTAGCCAGTCCTACAATGAGCAGTTCTTC. The V and J genes are TRBV7-2 and TRBJ2-1, with 9 bases identical to TRBD2. The V gene's germline CDR1 is SGHTA and CDR2 FQGNSA. The CDR3 runs to 17 residues. V lost 5 bases to trimming and J lost 1 base; unmatched junction nucleotides: 9.

This clone has a count of ten or more. The chain is built from TRBV19 and TRBJ1-2; unclear D gene. CDR1 LNHDA and CDR2 SQIVND come from the germline V gene (reference sequence). This CDR3 comprises 18 residues. V was pared by 4 bases and J by 1 base, with 22 bases between. CDR3 region: CASSTRTDRNPFNYGYTF. The CDR3 nucleotides are TGTGCCAGTAGTACTCGGACTGATCGAAACCCTTTTAACTATGGCTACACCTTC.

The chain employs TRBV6-2 or TRBV6-3 and TRBJ2-6; the match to TRBD1 covers 10 bases. Germline CDR1 MNHEY, CDR2 SVGEGT. Trimming cost V 5 bases and J 0 bases; bases outside gene matches: 10. The CDR3 has 19 amino acids. CDR3 DNA sequence: TGTGCCAGCAGTCTACCACCGGGACAGGGGACCTCTGGGGCCAACGTCCTGACTTTC. This translates into CASSLPPGQGTSGANVLTF.

This clone turned up a few times. The chain uses TRBV20-1 and TRBJ1-1, with D perhaps TRBD1 (5 bases). Looked up from germline, CDR1 is DFQATT and CDR2 is SNEGSKA (reference sequence). The V end was cut by 2 bases, the J end by 10 bases, with 11 bases between. CDR3 length: 11 amino acids. The CDR3 DNA sequence: TGCAGTGCTAGACGGGGGGTTGGAGCTTTCTTT. Translation: CSARRGVGAFF.

The CDR3, as DNA: TGCAGTGTGGGAGCTAACTATGGCTACACCTTC. This gives the protein CSVGANYGYTF. The V gene is TRBV20-1, the J gene TRBJ1-2, with unresolved D. CDR3 size: 11 residues. V lost 7 bases to trimming and J lost 0 bases, with 6 bases between them. In germline, CDR1 is DFQATT, CDR2 SNEGSKA (reference sequence).

V gene TRBV7-2 combines with J gene TRBJ2-3; D uncertain. CDR1 is SGHTA, CDR2 FQGNSA, per germline. Trimming stripped 4 bases from V and 7 bases from J, with 15 bases between. The CDR3 sequence is 14 residues long. CDR3 sequence (DNA): TGTGCCAGCAGCTCCCGCTCTATACCCTATACGCAGTATTTT. This gives the protein CASSSRSIPYTQYF.

V gene TRBV7-9 combines with J gene TRBJ2-5, with TRBD1 matching 9 bases. V trimming: 5 bases; J trimming: 4 bases; junction bases outside the gene matches: 8. CDR3 size: 15 residues. From germline, CDR1 is SEHNR and CDR2 FQNEAQ (reference sequence). This CDR3 is CASSILQGAGETQYF. CDR3 coding DNA: TGTGCCAGCAGCATCCTACAGGGGGCGGGAGAGACCCAGTACTTC. The complete variable domain, with remaining parts taken from reference TRBV7-9 and TRBJ2-5, reads DTGVSQNPRHKITKRGQNVTFRCDPISEHNRLYWYRQTLGQGPEFLTYFQNEAQLEKSRLLSDRFSAERPKGSFSTLEIQRTEQGDSAMYLCASSILQGAGETQYFGPGTRLLVL.

The chain links TRBV5-1 to TRBJ2-1, with 15 bases identical to TRBD2. V lost 4 bases to trimming and J lost 6 bases; unmatched junction nucleotides: 2. Germline loops: CDR1 SGHRS, CDR2 YFSETQ. The CDR3 is 15 amino acids. For the CDR3, the DNA is TGCGCCAGCAGCGTGGGACTAGCGGGGGGCAATGAGCAGTTCTTC. Amino acids: CASSVGLAGGNEQFF.

This clone was detected once. The chain carries TRBV21-1 and TRBJ1-5. TRBV21-1 is a known pseudogene. The CDR3 totals 12 residues. In DNA form, the CDR3 reads TGTGCCAGCAGCAAGGGGGGACAGCCCCAGCATTTT. Translated, it gives CASSKGGQPQHF.